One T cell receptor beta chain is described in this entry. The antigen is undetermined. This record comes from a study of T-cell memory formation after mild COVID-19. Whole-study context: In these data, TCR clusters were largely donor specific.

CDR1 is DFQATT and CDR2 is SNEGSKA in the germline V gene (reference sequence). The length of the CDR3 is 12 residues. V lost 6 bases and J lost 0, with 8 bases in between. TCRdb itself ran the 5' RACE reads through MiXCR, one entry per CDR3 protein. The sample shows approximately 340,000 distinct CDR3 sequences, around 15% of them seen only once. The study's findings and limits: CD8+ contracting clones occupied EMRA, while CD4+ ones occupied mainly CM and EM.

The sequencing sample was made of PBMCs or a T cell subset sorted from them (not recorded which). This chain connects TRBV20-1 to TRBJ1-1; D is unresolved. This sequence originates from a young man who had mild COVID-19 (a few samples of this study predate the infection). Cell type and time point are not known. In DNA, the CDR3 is TGCAGTGCCAATCCGTTGAACACTGAAGCTTTCTTT. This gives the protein CSANPLNTEAFF.